These 15 T cell receptor beta chains were all obtained from the same sample, sequenced in a study of CD8+ T cells in alopecia areata. RNA, once extracted, was reverse transcribed into cDNA for use as the sequencing template. Data came from immunoSEQ multiplex PCR; TCRdb stores just in-frame clones and leaves some out. In the table there are some 170,000 clones, roughly 63% of which are singletons. Source: CD4+ T cells sorted from blood, taken at week 0. The receptors here all came from a human donor with alopecia areata.

This clone was seen once. The rearrangement uses TRBV7-9 and TRBJ1-1; TRBD1 matches 7 bases. Germline V gives CDR1 SEHNR, CDR2 FQNEAQ (reference sequence). This CDR3 has 14 residues. V was pared by 3 bases and J by 1 base, with 2 bases of the junction left unmatched. CDR3 amino acids: CASSFGTANTEAFF. Here the CDR3 DNA reads TGTGCCAGCAGCTTTGGGACAGCGAACACTGAAGCTTTCTTT.

The sample holds a few counts of this clone. The chain employs TRBV19 and TRBJ1-5, with D possibly matching TRBD1 (6 bases). V gave up 4 bases and J gave up 0 bases, with 13 bases separating them. CDR1 and CDR2 (germline): LNHDA, SQIVND (reference sequence). The CDR3 covers 16 residues. The CDR3 protein is CASSTTQGNSNQPQHF. CDR3 DNA sequence: TGTGCCAGTAGTACCACACAGGGAAATAGCAATCAGCCCCAGCATTTT.

The V call is TRBV5-1, the J call TRBJ2-2, with 8 bases aligning to TRBD2. The ends lost 4 bases at V and 3 bases at J; junction bases unmatched: 5. Germline CDR1 and CDR2: SGHRS and YFSETQ. The CDR3 runs 15 residues. The CDR3 region has the DNA TGCGCCAGCAGCCTCGGGGGGGCACACACCGGGGAGCTGTTTTTT. Encoded protein: CASSLGGAHTGELFF.

The genes are TRBV7-7 and TRBJ2-5, with 13 bases lining up with TRBD2. The CDR3 is 16 residues long. V was pared by 4 bases and J by 2 bases, with 4 bases of the junction left unmatched. Germline CDR1 reads SSHAT; CDR2 reads FNYEAQ (reference sequence). The CDR3 spells CASSSWTSGGQETQYF. The CDR3 nucleotides are TGTGCCAGCAGCTCGTGGACTAGCGGGGGACAAGAGACCCAGTACTTC.

The J gene is TRBJ2-6, the V gene TRBV7-9; D might be TRBD2 (5 bases). The CDR3 extends over 15 amino acids. Germline CDR1 is SEHNR and CDR2 is FQNEAQ (reference sequence). The V end was cut by 6 bases, the J end by 0 bases, with 9 bases between. The CDR3 DNA reads as TGTGCCAGCAGTCGACGGGGCTCTGGGGCCAACGTCCTGACTTTC. Encoded protein: CASSRRGSGANVLTF.

The chain recombines TRBV9 with TRBJ1-6, with unresolved D. This CDR3 is built from 16 residues. Germline V gene data show CDR1 as SGDLS and CDR2 as YYNGEE. The germline V and J ends were trimmed by 2 bases and 5 bases, with 14 bases remaining between them. In DNA form, the CDR3 reads TGTGCCAGCAGCGTCGGCCTTTCGGAGGATAATTCACCCCTCCACTTT. It is translated as CASSVGLSEDNSPLHF.

The chain links TRBV6-5 to TRBJ2-3; no firm D call. The germline V gene encodes CDR1 MNHEY and CDR2 SVGAGI. V lost 2 bases and J lost 4, with 13 bases in between. The CDR3 contains 15 residues. The CDR3 DNA sequence: TGTGCCAGCAGTTACAGGGATGCGTCTCCAGATACGCAGTATTTT. Its translation: CASSYRDASPDTQYF.

The chain is built from TRBV28 and TRBJ2-5, with a weak D call TRBD1 (6 bases). Germline CDR1 reads MDHEN; CDR2 reads SYDVKM. The CDR3 length is 15 residues. The V gene lost 6 bases and the J gene lost 3 bases, with 17 bases spanning the gap. The DNA for the CDR3 is TGTGCCAGCAGCACGGGACACGGCAAAAAAGAGACCCAGTACTTC. Translation gives CASSTGHGKKETQYF.

CDR3 sequence: CASSLDPGYNEQFF. The CDR3 coding sequence is TGTGCCAGCAGCCTTGACCCGGGTTATAATGAGCAGTTCTTC. V usage is TRBV7-3 and J usage is TRBJ2-1, with D uncertain. The V gene's germline CDR1 is SGHTA and CDR2 FQGTGA. CDR3 length: 14 residues. The ends were cut back, 5 bases at V and 7 bases at J, with 15 bases in the middle.

The J gene is TRBJ1-6, the V gene TRBV6-1; a weak D match, TRBD1 (6 bases). The CDR3 runs to 14 residues. From germline, CDR1 is MNHNS and CDR2 SASEGT. Trimming left V 4 bases short and J 10 bases short, with 14 bases between. CDR3 coding DNA: TGTGCCAGCAGTGCCTTACAGGGCAAGTCACCCCTCCACTTT. Translation gives CASSALQGKSPLHF.

The V gene is TRBV29-1, the J gene TRBJ2-1, with 14 bases lining up with TRBD2. V was clipped by 3 bases and J by 1 base; unmatched bases: 8. The CDR3 totals 18 residues. The germline CDR1 and CDR2 sequences are SQVTM and ANQGSEA. The DNA for the CDR3 is TGCAGCGTTGATGGAGGACTAGCGGGGGGCGGTTCCTACAATGAGCAGTTCTTC. This translates into CSVDGGLAGGGSYNEQFF.

This sequence joins TRBV2 and TRBJ2-6; perhaps TRBD1 as D (5 bases). Germline CDR1 is SNHLY and CDR2 is FYNNEI. CDR3 size: 15 residues. V lost 5 bases and J 0 bases, leaving 8 bases between the germline ends. The CDR3 DNA reads TGTGCCAGCAGTTTGACAGACTCTGGGGCCAACGTCCTGACTTTC. Protein sequence: CASSLTDSGANVLTF.

Comment on this clone: Different DNA sequences within this sample yield the same CDR3. This chain joins TRBV15 and TRBJ2-5, with D perhaps matching TRBD2 (6 bases). Trimming stripped 1 base from V and 0 bases from J, with 6 bases between. The CDR3 totals 14 residues. Germline V gene sequence: CDR1 LNHNV, CDR2 YYDKDF (reference sequence). Here the CDR3 reads CATSRGGNQETQYF. Written as DNA, the CDR3 is TGTGCCACCAGCAGAGGCGGGAACCAAGAGACCCAGTACTTC. Filled out from reference TRBV15 and TRBJ2-5, the complete variable domain reads DAMVIQNPRYQVTQFGKPVTLSCSQTLNHNVMYWYQQKSSQAPKLLFHYYDKDFNNEADTPDNFQSRRPNTSFCFLDIRSPGLGDTAMYLCATSRGGNQETQYFGPGTRLLVL.

This clone was seen a handful of times. This sequence joins TRBV2 and TRBJ2-7; the D is unclear. With 4 bases removed from V and 4 bases from J, the gap between germline ends came to 8 bases. The CDR3 contains 12 residues. Germline V lookup: CDR1 SNHLY, CDR2 FYNNEI. CDR3 loop: CASSVLGYEQYF. CDR3 nucleotides: TGTGCCAGCAGTGTTTTGGGATACGAGCAGTACTTC.

In this sample, this clone turned up a few times. The V call is TRBV27, the J call TRBJ2-3, with D possibly being TRBD1 (5 bases). Trimming stripped 6 bases from V and 8 bases from J, with 12 bases between. CDR3 size: 12 residues. CDR1 and CDR2 from the germline V gene are MNHEY and SMNVEV (reference sequence). The CDR3 reads CASSQSQGTQYF. For the CDR3, the DNA is TGTGCCAGCAGCCAAAGTCAGGGTACGCAGTATTTT.